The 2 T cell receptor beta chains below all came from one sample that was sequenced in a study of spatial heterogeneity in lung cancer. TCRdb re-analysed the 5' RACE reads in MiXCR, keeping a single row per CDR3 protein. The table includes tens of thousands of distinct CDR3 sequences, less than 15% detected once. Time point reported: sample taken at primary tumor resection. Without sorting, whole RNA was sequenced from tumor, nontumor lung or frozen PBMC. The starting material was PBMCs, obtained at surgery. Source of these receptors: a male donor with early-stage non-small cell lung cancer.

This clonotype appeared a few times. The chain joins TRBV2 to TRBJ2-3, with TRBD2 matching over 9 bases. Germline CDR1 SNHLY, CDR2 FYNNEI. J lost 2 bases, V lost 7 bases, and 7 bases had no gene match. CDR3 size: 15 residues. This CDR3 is CASTRLAEHTDTQYF. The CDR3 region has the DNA TGTGCCAGCACCAGACTAGCGGAACACACAGATACGCAGTATTTT.

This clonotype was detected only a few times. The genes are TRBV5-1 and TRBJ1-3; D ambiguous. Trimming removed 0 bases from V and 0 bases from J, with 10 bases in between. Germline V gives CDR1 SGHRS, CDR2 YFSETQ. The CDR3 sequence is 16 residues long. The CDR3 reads CASSLGLTGSGNTIYF. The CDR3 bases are TGCGCCAGCAGCTTGGGCCTTACTGGCTCTGGAAACACCATATATTTT.